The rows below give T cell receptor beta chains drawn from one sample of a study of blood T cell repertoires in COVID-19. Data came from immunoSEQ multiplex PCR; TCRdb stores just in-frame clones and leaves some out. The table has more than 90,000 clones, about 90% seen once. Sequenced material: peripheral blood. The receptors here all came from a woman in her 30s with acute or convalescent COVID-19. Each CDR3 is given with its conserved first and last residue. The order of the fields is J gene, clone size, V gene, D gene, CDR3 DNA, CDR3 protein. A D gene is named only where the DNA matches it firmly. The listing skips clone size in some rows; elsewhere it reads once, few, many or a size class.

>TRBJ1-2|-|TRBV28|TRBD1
TGTGCCAGCAGTAGGACAGGGGGCACTAACTATGGCTACACCTTC
CASSRTGGTNYGYTF
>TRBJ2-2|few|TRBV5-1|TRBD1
TGCGCCAGCAACCGGGACAGGGCGGAGAACACCGGGGAGCTGTTTTTT
CASNRDRAENTGELFF
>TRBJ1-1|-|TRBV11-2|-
TGTGCCAGCAGCTTAGGCTCCTTCCGGGCAGGGGCTAACACTGAAGCTTTCTTT
CASSLGSFRAGANTEAFF
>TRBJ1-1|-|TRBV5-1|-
TGCGCCAGCAGCTCCCGGGGGGAGAAAAACACTGAAGCTTTCTTT
CASSSRGEKNTEAFF
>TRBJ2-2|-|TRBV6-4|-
TGTGCCAGCAGTGAGGAGGGTGACACCGGGGAGCTGTTTTTT
CASSEEGDTGELFF
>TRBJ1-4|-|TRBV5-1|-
TGCGCCAGCAGCTCAACCCCACAGGGAGTTGAAATGAGGAAACTGTTTTTT
CASSSTPQGVEMRKLFF
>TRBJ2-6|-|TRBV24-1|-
TGTGCCACCAGTGATCCAGGGGTAGGGGCCAACGTCCTGACTTTC
CATSDPGVGANVLTF
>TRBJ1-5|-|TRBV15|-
TGTGCCACCAGCAGAGCTCTGTCCGATCAGCCCCAGCATTTT
CATSRALSDQPQHF
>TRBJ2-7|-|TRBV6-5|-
TGTGCCAGCAACGGACAGACTCGGCACGAGCAGTACTTC
CASNGQTRHEQYF
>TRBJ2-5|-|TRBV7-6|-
TGTGCCAGCAGCTTTCAACAGGGTTGGGGAGAGACCCAGTACTTC
CASSFQQGWGETQYF